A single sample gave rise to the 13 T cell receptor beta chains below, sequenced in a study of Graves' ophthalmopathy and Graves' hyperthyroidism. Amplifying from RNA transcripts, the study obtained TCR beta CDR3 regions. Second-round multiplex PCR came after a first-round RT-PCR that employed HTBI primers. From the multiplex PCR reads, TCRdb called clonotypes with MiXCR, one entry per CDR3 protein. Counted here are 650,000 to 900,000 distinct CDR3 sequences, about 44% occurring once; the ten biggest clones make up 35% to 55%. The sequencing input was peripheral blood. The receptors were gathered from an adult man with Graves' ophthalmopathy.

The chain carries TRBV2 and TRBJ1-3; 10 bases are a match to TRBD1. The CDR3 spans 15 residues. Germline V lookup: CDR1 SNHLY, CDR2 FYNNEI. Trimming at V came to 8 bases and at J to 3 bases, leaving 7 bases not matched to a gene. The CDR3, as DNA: TGTGCCAGCGGGGAGGACAGGGGGATTGGAAACACCATATATTTT. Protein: CASGEDRGIGNTIYF.

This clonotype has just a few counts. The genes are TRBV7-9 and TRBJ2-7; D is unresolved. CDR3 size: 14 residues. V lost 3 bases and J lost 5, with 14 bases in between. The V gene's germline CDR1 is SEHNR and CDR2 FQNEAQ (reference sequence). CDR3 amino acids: CASSFYAARDEQYF. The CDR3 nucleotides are TGTGCCAGCAGCTTCTACGCAGCTCGGGACGAGCAGTACTTC.

CDR3 in DNA: TGTGCCAGCACCTACCGAAGAGGGTTAGACTATGGCTACACCTTC. It translates to CASTYRRGLDYGYTF. The J gene is TRBJ1-2, the V gene TRBV10-3; no clear D gene. The CDR3 has 15 residues. V lost 10 bases, J lost 3 bases, and 21 bases lay in between. Germline CDR1 is ENHRY and CDR2 is SYGVKD.

CDR3 residues: CMPIVGRNTGELFF. The CDR3 DNA reads TGTATGCCTATAGTTGGGAGGAACACCGGGGAGCTGTTTTTT. The chain links TRBV19 to TRBJ2-2; TRBD2 is a possible D gene (5 bases). Germline V CDR1 and CDR2: LNHDA, SQIVND (reference sequence). The CDR3 spans 14 residues.

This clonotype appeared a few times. This CDR3 is CASRQSRVSYEQYF. CDR3 coding DNA: TGTGCCAGCAGGCAATCCAGGGTCTCCTACGAGCAGTACTTC. V and J are TRBV7-9 and TRBJ2-7, with D perhaps TRBD1 (5 bases). The CDR3 loop spans 14 amino acids. CDR1 is SEHNR, CDR2 FQNEAQ, per germline (reference sequence). The germline V and J ends were trimmed by 6 bases and 0 bases, with 12 bases remaining between them.

DNA for the CDR3: TGTGCCAGCAGTGCGTCGGGGTGGCAAGAGACCCAGTACTTC. Translated, it gives CASSASGWQETQYF. The chain uses TRBV2 and TRBJ2-5; D is perhaps TRBD2 (5 bases). The CDR3 runs 14 residues. Germline CDR1 SNHLY, CDR2 FYNNEI. Trimming took 4 bases from V and 2 from J, leaving 11 bases between them.

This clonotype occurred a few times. Written as DNA, the CDR3 is TGTGCCAGCAGGAAGGGTGGGACAGGGGTTCACGAGCAGTACTTC. Protein: CASRKGGTGVHEQYF. The rearrangement joins TRBV7-2 to TRBJ2-7, with 10 bases identical to TRBD1. The CDR3 contains 15 residues. The V and J ends lost 6 bases and 5 bases, in that order; junction bases with no gene match: 10. Germline values: CDR1 SGHTA, CDR2 FQGNSA.

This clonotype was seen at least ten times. For the CDR3, the DNA is TGCAGTGCTGGCTCCGGGACAACTGAGGAGACCCAGTACTTC. Translation: CSAGSGTTEETQYF. The chain has TRBV20-1 and TRBJ2-5, with D perhaps TRBD1 (6 bases). V was cut by 5 bases and J by 5 bases, with 18 bases left in between. This CDR3 is 14 amino acids long. Germline-derived CDR1 and CDR2 are DFQATT and SNEGSKA (reference sequence).

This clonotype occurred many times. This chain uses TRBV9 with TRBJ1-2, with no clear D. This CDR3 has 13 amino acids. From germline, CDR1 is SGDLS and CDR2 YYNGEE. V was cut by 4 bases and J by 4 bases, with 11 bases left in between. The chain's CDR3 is CASSRSSFYGYTF. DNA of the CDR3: TGTGCCAGCAGCCGCTCAAGTTTCTATGGCTACACCTTC.

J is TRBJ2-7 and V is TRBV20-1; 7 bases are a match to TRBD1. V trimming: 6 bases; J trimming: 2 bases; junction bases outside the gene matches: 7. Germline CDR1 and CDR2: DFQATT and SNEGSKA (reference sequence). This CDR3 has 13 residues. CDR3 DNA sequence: TGCAGTGCGGATGGCAGGGGGACCTACGAGCAGTACTTC. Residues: CSADGRGTYEQYF.

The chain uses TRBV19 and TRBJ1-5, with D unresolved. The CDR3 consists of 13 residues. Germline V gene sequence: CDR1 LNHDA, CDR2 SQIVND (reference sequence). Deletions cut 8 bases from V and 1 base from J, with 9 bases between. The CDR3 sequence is CASRKISNQPQHF. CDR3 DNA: TGTGCCAGTCGAAAAATAAGCAATCAGCCCCAGCATTTT.

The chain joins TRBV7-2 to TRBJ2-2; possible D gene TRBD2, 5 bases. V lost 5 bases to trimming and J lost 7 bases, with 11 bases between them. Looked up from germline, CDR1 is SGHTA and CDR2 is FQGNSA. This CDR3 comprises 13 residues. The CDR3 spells CASSARRDGELFF. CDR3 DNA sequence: TGTGCCAGCAGCGCTCGTCGGGACGGGGAGCTGTTTTTT.

Written as DNA, the CDR3 is TGCAGTGCTAGTTATGGGATCACCGGGGAGCTGTTTTTT. The encoded protein is CSASYGITGELFF. The chain employs TRBV20-1 and TRBJ2-2; D ambiguous. The CDR3 contains 13 residues. Trimming removed 3 bases at V and 4 bases at J, with 9 bases between. Germline lookup yields CDR1 DFQATT and CDR2 SNEGSKA (reference sequence).